This T cell receptor (beta chain) was retrieved from a study of shared clonotypes between healthy human individuals. Concerning this clone itself: Its target is unknown.

Assay used: immunoSEQ multiplex PCR; TCRdb lists only in-frame clones, some missing. Here the sample spans about 92,000 clones, approximately 63% being singletons. The study's findings and limits: What limited the represented genetic and exposure-history diversity was the small number of donors. It was the non-shared clonotypes that had lower generation probabilities than clonotypes shared by all four donors.

The CDR3 spans 15 residues. From germline, CDR1 is PRHDT and CDR2 FYEKMQ (reference sequence). Trimming pared 7 bases from V and 5 bases from J, leaving 19 bases between. The receptor comes from a man aged 25-45 years in good health. The V and J genes are TRBV13 and TRBJ2-3; D is ambiguous. The sample consisted of memory CD8+ T cells sorted from blood. The subset is: CD45RO+ cells pooled with CCR7-negative TemRA cells. CDR3 DNA sequence: TGTGCCAGCAACATTAAGGTGGCTTCGGGAGATACGCAGTATTTT. Translated: CASNIKVASGDTQYF.